A single sample is the source of the 23 T cell receptor beta chains below, sequenced in a study of cytomegalovirus exposure and HLA in healthy donors. Vbeta (60) and Jbeta (13) primers were used in the PCR. Generated by immunoSEQ multiplex PCR, the TCRdb table keeps only in-frame clones and is missing some. The top ten hold roughly 1.5% of the sample, which has about 160,000 clones, approximately 88% seen once. Sequenced: PBMCs. The receptors stem from a woman between 18 and 29 years old in good health and CMV-seronegative.

The CDR3, as DNA: TGTGCCAGCAGTGTGACGGGGGGCTCCTACAATGAGCAGTTCTTC. It yields the protein CASSVTGGSYNEQFF. This chain joins TRBV2 and TRBJ2-1; 7 bases fit TRBD2. Germline lookup yields CDR1 SNHLY and CDR2 FYNNEI. The CDR3 loop spans 15 amino acids. With 4 bases clipped from V and 0 bases from J, the junction kept 3 bases outside the gene matches.

This sequence joins TRBV5-4 and TRBJ2-3, with D perhaps TRBD2 (6 bases). The CDR3 runs 15 residues. Between the trimmed V and J ends, which lost 6 bases and 0 bases, there was a span of 14 bases. Germline V gene data show CDR1 as SGHNT and CDR2 as YYREEE (reference sequence). The DNA for the CDR3 is TGTGCCAGCACCCGGGACTTACCTAGCACAGATACGCAGTATTTT. Amino acid sequence: CASTRDLPSTDTQYF.

This clone was seen only a few times. The chain links TRBV28 to TRBJ1-3, with D possibly being TRBD1 (5 bases). Germline lookup yields CDR1 MDHEN and CDR2 SYDVKM. This CDR3 spans 15 amino acids. V was cut by 10 bases and J by 0 bases, with 16 bases left in between. The CDR3 spells CATNRPLLSGNTIYF. CDR3 in DNA: TGTGCCACCAACAGGCCCCTTCTCTCTGGAAACACCATATATTTT.

This clone was seen more than once but under ten times. This chain joins TRBV7-2 and TRBJ1-5, with D possibly being TRBD1 (5 bases). The CDR3 is made up of 13 amino acids. Trimming removed 5 bases from V and 0 bases from J, with 5 bases in between. The germline V gene encodes CDR1 SGHTA and CDR2 FQGNSA. The CDR3, as DNA: TGTGCCAGCAGCGACAGTAGCAATCAGCCCCAGCATTTT. It encodes CASSDSSNQPQHF.

The rearrangement uses TRBV28 and TRBJ2-3; the D gene is possibly TRBD1 (6 bases). Germline assignment: CDR1 MDHEN and CDR2 SYDVKM. The CDR3 has 15 residues. The V end lost 2 bases, the J end lost 2 bases, and 11 bases lay between the germline ends. DNA for the CDR3: TGTGCCAGCAGTTTAGGGGGCAGGCCCACAGATACGCAGTATTTT. Translating it yields CASSLGGRPTDTQYF.

This chain connects TRBV15 to TRBJ2-1, with TRBD2 matching 9 bases. V was pared by 3 bases and J by 2 bases, with 2 bases of the junction left unmatched. Per the germline V gene, CDR1 is LNHNV and CDR2 is YYDKDF (reference sequence). This CDR3 is built from 15 residues. CDR3 in amino acids: CATSRGGGAYNEQFF. The CDR3 DNA reads TGTGCCACCAGCAGGGGCGGGGGGGCCTACAATGAGCAGTTCTTC.

The chain uses TRBV11-3 and TRBJ1-3; 9 positions agree with TRBD1. Germline V gene lookup returns CDR1 SGHNT and CDR2 YENEEA. The J segment lost 2 bases and the V segment lost 2 bases, leaving 10 bases of the junction unmatched. There are 18 residues in the CDR3. The CDR3: CASSLYPGRTGAGNTIYF. The CDR3 DNA sequence: TGTGCCAGCAGCTTATATCCTGGTCGGACAGGGGCTGGAAACACCATATATTTT.

The rearrangement uses TRBV29-1 and TRBJ1-1; D might be TRBD1 (6 bases). V lost 8 bases and J 1 base, leaving 14 bases between the germline ends. Germline lookup yields CDR1 SQVTM and CDR2 ANQGSEA. This CDR3 is built from 13 residues. The CDR3 coding sequence is TGCAGCATACTCGGACAGACGAACACTGAAGCTTTCTTT. This encodes CSILGQTNTEAFF. The full variable domain, completed using reference TRBV29-1 and TRBJ1-1, is SAVISQKPSRDICQRGTSLTIQCQVDSQVTMMFWYRQQPGQSLTLIATANQGSEATYESGFVIDKFPISRPNLTFSTLTVSNMSPEDSSIYLCSILGQTNTEAFFGQGTRLTVV.

This clone has a single count. This rearrangement joins TRBV5-1 to TRBJ2-1; a possible D gene is TRBD2 (6 bases). Germline V gives CDR1 SGHRS, CDR2 YFSETQ. The CDR3 spans 16 residues. The V end lost 3 bases, the J end lost 0 bases, and 13 bases lay between the germline ends. CDR3 region: CASSWGDGSSYNEQFF. The CDR3, as DNA: TGCGCCAGCAGCTGGGGGGACGGGAGCTCCTACAATGAGCAGTTCTTC.

The CDR3 DNA sequence: TGTGCCAGCAGCCCCGGGGGGGGTCAGGTTAATGAAAAACTGTTTTTT. It codes for CASSPGGGQVNEKLFF. V usage is TRBV9 and J usage is TRBJ1-4; the D gene is possibly TRBD1 (5 bases). Germline values: CDR1 SGDLS, CDR2 YYNGEE. The CDR3 has 16 residues. Trimming shortened V by 4 bases and J by 4 bases, and 17 bases separated the two germline ends.

The table lists this clone with a count of one. The J gene is TRBJ1-2, the V gene TRBV28; 7 bases align to TRBD1. With V trimmed by 6 bases and J by 4 bases, 14 bases remained unmatched. Germline CDR1 is MDHEN and CDR2 is SYDVKM. The CDR3 contains 16 residues. The DNA of the CDR3 is TGTGCCAGCAGCCCCAGGGGGGCTTCGTATAGCTATGGCTACACCTTC. Translated, it gives CASSPRGASYSYGYTF.

The J gene is TRBJ2-2, the V gene TRBV30; 7 bases map to TRBD2. This CDR3 is built from 14 residues. After removal of 3 bases from V and 5 bases from J, the junction contained 6 bases not matched to a gene. Germline CDR1 and CDR2: GTSNPN and SVGIG (reference sequence). In DNA, the CDR3 is TGTGCCTGGAGCCCGGGACTACATACCGGGGAGCTGTTTTTT. It yields the protein CAWSPGLHTGELFF.

The genes are TRBV2 and TRBJ1-6; a weak D match, TRBD1 (6 bases). The CDR3 covers 14 residues. V gave up 4 bases and J gave up 6 bases, with 10 bases separating them. Germline CDR1 reads SNHLY; CDR2 reads FYNNEI. Here the CDR3 DNA reads TGTGCCAGCAGTGTACAGGGATCTAATTCACCCCTCCACTTT. This encodes CASSVQGSNSPLHF.

This clone has just a few counts. This chain's CDR3 is CASSPSGGVNQPQHF. The CDR3 DNA reads TGTGCCAGCAGCCCATCGGGCGGGGTCAATCAGCCCCAGCATTTT. The chain carries TRBV7-9 and TRBJ1-5; D gene ambiguous. Germline CDR1 SEHNR, CDR2 FQNEAQ (reference sequence). The V end was cut by 5 bases, the J end by 3 bases, with 14 bases between. This CDR3 is 15 amino acids long.

This CDR3 is CASTRGDIANTGELFF. The CDR3 DNA sequence: TGCGCCAGCACCCGAGGGGACATCGCGAACACCGGGGAGCTGTTTTTT. The genes are TRBV5-1 and TRBJ2-2, with D possibly being TRBD1 (6 bases). V dropped 6 bases and J dropped 0 bases, with 15 bases sitting between them. The CDR3 totals 16 residues. CDR1 is SGHRS, CDR2 YFSETQ, per germline.

The chain couples TRBV5-6 to TRBJ1-1; D gene unclear. With 2 bases removed from V and 2 bases from J, the gap between germline ends came to 13 bases. The CDR3 runs 15 residues. The germline gives CDR1 SGHDT, CDR2 YYEEEE. The CDR3 nucleotides are TGTGCCAGCAGCTTACAATCACTAGTTAACACTGAAGCTTTCTTT. Encoded protein: CASSLQSLVNTEAFF.

The rearrangement uses TRBV9 and TRBJ2-1; 8 nucleotides match TRBD2. Germline CDR1 and CDR2: SGDLS and YYNGEE. The junction had 6 bases not matched to a gene; V was cut back by 3 bases and J by 1 base. CDR3 length: 16 residues. The CDR3 protein is CASSAGGGTSYNEQFF. The CDR3 region has the DNA TGTGCCAGCAGCGCTGGCGGGGGGACATCCTACAATGAGCAGTTCTTC.

This chain joins TRBV7-8 and TRBJ2-1; 13 positions match TRBD2. Germline CDR1 reads SGHVS; CDR2 reads FQNEAQ. V dropped 5 bases and J dropped 14; count of bases not matched to a gene: 15. The CDR3 is made up of 16 amino acids. CDR3 residues: CASSGTAGLAGTEKFF. In DNA form, the CDR3 reads TGTGCCAGCAGCGGAACCGCGGGACTAGCGGGGACAGAAAAGTTCTTC.

This clone has only one observation. The V call is TRBV19, the J call TRBJ2-7; D is possibly TRBD2 (7 bases). V gave up 10 bases and J gave up 4 bases, with 23 bases separating them. In germline, CDR1 is LNHDA, CDR2 SQIVND (reference sequence). The CDR3 runs to 15 residues. The DNA of the CDR3 is TGTGCCACCTCTAAGGGGGGGGGCCGTAGGTACGAGCAGTACTTC. It specifies CATSKGGGRRYEQYF.

The J gene is TRBJ1-2, the V gene TRBV28; 9 bases match TRBD1. CDR3 length: 12 amino acids. Per the germline V gene, CDR1 is MDHEN and CDR2 is SYDVKM. J was trimmed by 2 bases and V by 11 bases; bases with no gene match: 3. CDR3 in amino acids: CAGGTGNYGYTF. CDR3 in DNA: TGTGCCGGGGGGACAGGGAACTATGGCTACACCTTC.

The chain carries TRBV5-4 and TRBJ2-5, with TRBD1 as a possible D gene (6 bases). Germline V lookup: CDR1 SGHNT, CDR2 YYREEE (reference sequence). V lost 1 base and J 5 bases, leaving 12 bases between the germline ends. CDR3 length equals 14 residues. Written as DNA, the CDR3 is TGTGCCAGCAGCTTGAAACAGGGCCAGGAGACCCAGTACTTC. Encoded protein: CASSLKQGQETQYF. Together with reference TRBV5-4 and TRBJ2-5, the CDR3 gives the full variable domain: ETGVTQSPTHLIKTRGQQVTLRCSSQSGHNTVSWYQQALGQGPQFIFQYYREEENGRGNFPPRFSGLQFPNYSSELNVNALELDDSALYLCASSLKQGQETQYFGPGTRLLVL.

The chain combines TRBV13 with TRBJ2-5; the match to TRBD1 covers 10 bases. TRBJ2-7 matches the DNA end more closely, so the J call is doubtful. The CDR3 length is 15 residues. CDR1 and CDR2 (germline): PRHDT, FYEKMQ (reference sequence). As DNA, the CDR3 is TGTGCCAGCAGCACATGGACAGGGGGATTATACGAGCAGTACTTC. The encoded protein is CASSTWTGGLYEQYF.

This clone was picked up a small number of times. This chain uses TRBV11-3 with TRBJ2-7, with TRBD2 matching 13 bases. This CDR3 is 15 amino acids long. Trimming removed 6 bases from V and 3 bases from J; junction bases left unmatched: 5. Germline V CDR1 and CDR2: SGHNT, YENEEA. CDR3 bases: TGTGCCAGCAGTAGACTAGCGGGGGGAAGCTACGAGCAGTACTTC. Protein product: CASSRLAGGSYEQYF.